These 12 T cell receptor beta chains were sequenced from one sample in a study of a mutant IDH1 vaccine in newly diagnosed glioma. The time point was: baseline, week 1 (first vaccination visit). Stated treatment: pre-vaccination baseline after standard-of-care therapy. Clones were sequenced by immunoSEQ multiplex PCR, and TCRdb holds only the in-frame ones, with some missing. Among about 51,000 clones, around three quarters were seen once, and the ten largest hold less than 2%. The sequencing here drew on PBMCs, taken from a glioma patient treated with radiotherapy, temozolomide or both. Every receptor here comes from a woman between 40 and 55 years old with glioma.

This chain connects TRBV15 to TRBJ1-4, with D maybe TRBD1 (6 bases). The CDR3 consists of 14 residues. Germline values: CDR1 LNHNV, CDR2 YYDKDF (reference sequence). V lost 5 bases and J 6 bases, leaving 13 bases between the germline ends. This CDR3 is CATSPRGGDEKLFF. The CDR3 DNA sequence: TGTGCCACCAGCCCCAGGGGTGGGGATGAAAAACTGTTTTTT.

The V gene is TRBV4-1, the J gene TRBJ2-7; a weak D match, TRBD1 (6 bases). V shed 0 bases and J shed 12 bases, with 15 bases lying between them. CDR1 and CDR2 from the germline V gene are MGHRA and YSYEKL. The CDR3 is 13 amino acids. The DNA of the CDR3 is TGCGCCAGCAGCCAAGATATAGGGCAGGGGAGGTACTTC. Protein: CASSQDIGQGRYF.

The chain is built from TRBV2 and TRBJ1-5, with 10 nucleotides matching TRBD1. Germline V CDR1 and CDR2: SNHLY, FYNNEI. This CDR3 region has 13 residues. Trimming took 6 bases from V and 7 from J; bases not matched to a gene: 3. CDR3 in DNA: TGTGCCAGCAGCGACAGGGGGCAACAGCCCCAGCATTTT. Protein: CASSDRGQQPQHF.

The chain links TRBV2 to TRBJ2-3, with 10 positions matching TRBD2. The CDR3 totals 14 residues. V trimming: 7 bases; J trimming: 13 bases; junction bases outside the gene matches: 14. Germline V gene data show CDR1 as SNHLY and CDR2 as FYNNEI. The DNA of the CDR3 is TGTGCCAGCAACCCGACTAGCGGGCCACAGGGCGAGTATTTT. Translation: CASNPTSGPQGEYF. The full variable domain, rest sourced from reference TRBV2 and TRBJ2-3, is EPEVTQTPSHQVTQMGQEVILRCVPISNHLYFYWYRQILGQKVEFLVSFYNNEISEKSEIFDDQFSVERPDGSNFTLKIRSTKLEDSAMYFCASNPTSGPQGEYFGPGTRLTVL.

Regarding this clone: The same CDR3 also results from other DNA sequences found in this sample. The rearrangement uses TRBV30 and TRBJ1-5; no reliable D call. With 0 bases removed from V and 7 bases from J, the gap between germline ends came to 10 bases. Germline V CDR1 and CDR2: GTSNPN, SVGIG (reference sequence). This CDR3 spans 13 amino acids. The CDR3 region is CAWSVDGYQPQHF. The CDR3 region has the DNA TGTGCCTGGAGTGTAGATGGGTACCAGCCCCAGCATTTT.

This CDR3 is CASRPWANVLTF. CDR3 nucleotide sequence: TGTGCAAGTCGCCCTTGGGCCAACGTCCTGACTTTC. The V gene is TRBV12-2, the J gene TRBJ2-6; the D call of TRBD2 is as the table states it, not checked on the DNA. TRBV12-2 is listed as a pseudogene. The CDR3 covers 12 residues.

This chain connects TRBV4-3 to TRBJ1-4; D is unresolved. V was clipped by 3 bases and J by 8 bases, with 10 bases between them. From germline, CDR1 is LGHNA and CDR2 YSLEER. The CDR3 contains 13 residues. In nucleotides, the CDR3 is TGCGCCAGCAGCCACCTCGTCGACGAAAAACTGTTTTTT. This gives the protein CASSHLVDEKLFF.

The J gene is TRBJ1-4, the V gene TRBV6-1; D is unresolved. The CDR3 totals 12 residues. The V end was cut by 2 bases, the J end by 8 bases, with 6 bases between. The V gene's germline CDR1 is MNHNS and CDR2 SASEGT. The CDR3 sequence: CASSEIGEKLFF. CDR3 coding DNA: TGTGCCAGCAGTGAAATTGGGGAAAAACTGTTTTTT.

The chain joins TRBV5-6 to TRBJ2-7, with a tentative D call TRBD2 (5 bases). The V end was cut by 1 base, the J end by 4 bases, with 12 bases between. Germline values: CDR1 SGHDT, CDR2 YYEEEE. This CDR3 is built from 14 residues. The CDR3 region is CASSLRETVYEQYF. The CDR3, as DNA: TGTGCCAGCAGCTTGAGGGAGACTGTTTACGAGCAGTACTTC.

The V call is TRBV6-1, the J call TRBJ2-1; D is unresolved. The CDR3 is made up of 12 amino acids. The germline V gene has CDR1 MNHNS and CDR2 SASEGT. Trimming removed 5 bases at V and 7 bases at J, with 9 bases between. The CDR3 protein is CASSQRVNEQFF. CDR3 nucleotides: TGTGCCAGCAGTCAAAGGGTTAATGAGCAGTTCTTC.

The chain recombines TRBV7-8 with TRBJ1-2; D perhaps matches TRBD1 (5 bases). The CDR3 extends over 13 amino acids. Germline lookup yields CDR1 SGHVS and CDR2 FQNEAQ. With 1 base removed from V and 4 bases from J, the gap between germline ends came to 7 bases. The chain's CDR3 is CASSLEQAYGYTF. The CDR3 DNA sequence: TGTGCCAGCAGCTTAGAACAGGCCTATGGCTACACCTTC.

The V call is TRBV2, the J call TRBJ2-2; weak D call: TRBD1 (6 bases). The CDR3 is made up of 17 amino acids. Looked up from germline, CDR1 is SNHLY and CDR2 is FYNNEI. The V end was cut by 6 bases, the J end by 4 bases, with 21 bases between. The CDR3 here is CASSFLRQVSRTGELFF. The CDR3 DNA follows: TGTGCCAGCAGCTTTCTTCGACAGGTCTCCCGCACCGGGGAGCTGTTTTTT.